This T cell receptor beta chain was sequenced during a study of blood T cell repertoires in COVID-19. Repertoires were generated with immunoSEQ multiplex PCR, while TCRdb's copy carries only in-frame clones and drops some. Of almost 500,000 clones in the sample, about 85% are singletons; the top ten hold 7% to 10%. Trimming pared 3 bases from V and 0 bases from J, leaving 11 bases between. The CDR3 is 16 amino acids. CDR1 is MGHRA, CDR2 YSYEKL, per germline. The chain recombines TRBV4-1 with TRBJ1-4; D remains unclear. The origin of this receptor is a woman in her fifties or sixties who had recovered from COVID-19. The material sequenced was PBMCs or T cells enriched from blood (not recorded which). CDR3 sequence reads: CASSHPPAATNEKLFF. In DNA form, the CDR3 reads TGCGCCAGCAGCCATCCCCCGGCGGCAACTAATGAAAAACTGTTTTTT.